These 26 T cell receptor beta chains were all obtained from the same sample, sequenced in a study of vaccination and CD4 T cells after COVID-19. The treatment: approximately nine-day PBMC culture with coronavirus spike peptide pools or control peptides (ViraFEST assay). Cultured CD4+ T cell DNA was sequenced using the Oncomine TCR Beta short-read assay. TCRdb passed the PCR reads through MiXCR, listing each CDR3 protein once. Of over 11,000 distinct CDR3 sequences in the sample, around 55% were seen once. These TCRs' antigens remain unknown. The input for sequencing was CD4+ T cells from blood, cultured in vitro, taken before SARS-CoV-2 vaccination. The receptors shown here come from a human donor who had recovered from COVID-19.

The chain carries TRBV15 and TRBJ2-7, with D maybe TRBD2 (6 bases). This CDR3 comprises 15 residues. Trimming removed 0 bases at V and 5 bases at J, with 14 bases between. Germline V gives CDR1 LNHNV, CDR2 YYDKDF (reference sequence). CDR3 bases: TGTGCCACCAGCAGAGATCAGAGGAGGGGAAACGAGCAGTACTTC. Protein sequence: CATSRDQRRGNEQYF. The variable domain in full, completed from reference TRBV15 and TRBJ2-7, reads DAMVIQNPRYQVTQFGKPVTLSCSQTLNHNVMYWYQQKSSQAPKLLFHYYDKDFNNEADTPDNFQSRRPNTSFCFLDIRSPGLGDTAMYLCATSRDQRRGNEQYFGPGTRLTVT.

The rearrangement uses TRBV20-1 and TRBJ2-3; D not resolved. Trimming took 1 base from V and 6 from J, leaving 5 bases between them. The germline CDR1 and CDR2 sequences are DFQATT and SNEGSKA (reference sequence). The CDR3 totals 11 residues. CDR3 DNA: TGCAGTGCTAGAGGCCGGGATACGCAGTATTTT. Amino acids: CSARGRDTQYF.

This chain links TRBV11-3 with TRBJ2-1; maybe TRBD1 (6 bases). This CDR3 has 12 amino acids. Germline V CDR1 and CDR2: SGHNT, YENEEA. Trimming took 7 bases from V and 9 from J, leaving 13 bases between them. The CDR3 coding sequence is TGTGCCAGCAACACAGGGTTTGGTGAGCAGTTCTTC. It codes for CASNTGFGEQFF.

This clonotype was seen a handful of times. J is TRBJ2-2 and V is TRBV7-9, with D hard to call. V was clipped by 5 bases and J by 3 bases, with 4 bases between them. Germline lookup yields CDR1 SEHNR and CDR2 FQNEAQ (reference sequence). The CDR3 sequence is 12 residues long. CDR3 amino acids: CASSRHTGELFF. The CDR3 DNA sequence: TGTGCCAGCAGCAGACACACCGGGGAGCTGTTTTTT.

This rearrangement joins TRBV6-1 to TRBJ2-7; no firm D call. The length of the CDR3 is 12 residues. Trimming took 5 bases from V and 5 from J, leaving 10 bases between them. Germline V gene data show CDR1 as MNHNS and CDR2 as SASEGT. The CDR3 DNA is TGTGCCAGCAGTCAAACCGAAAACGAGCAGTACTTC. It encodes CASSQTENEQYF.

In DNA form, the CDR3 reads TGTGCCAGCAGCCCAGTTGCAACTAATGAAAAACTGTTTTTT. It encodes CASSPVATNEKLFF. The chain couples TRBV7-2 to TRBJ1-4; D gene unclear. Trimming removed 5 bases from V and 0 bases from J, with 7 bases in between. The CDR3 covers 14 residues. Germline values: CDR1 SGHTA, CDR2 FQGNSA. The full variable domain, in which reference TRBV7-2 and TRBJ1-4 provide the parts outside the CDR3, is GAGVSQSPSNKVTEKGKDVELRCDPISGHTALYWYRQSLGQGLEFLIYFQGNSAPDKSGLPSDRFSAERTGGSVSTLTIQRTQQEDSAVYLCASSPVATNEKLFFGSGTQLSVL.

The chain joins TRBV18 to TRBJ2-5, with 10 bases matching TRBD1. Germline assignment: CDR1 KGHSH and CDR2 LQKENI. With 3 bases clipped from V and 2 bases from J, the junction kept 6 bases outside the gene matches. This CDR3 is built from 16 residues. The CDR3 DNA reads as TGTGCCAGCTCACCTACCCCGGGACAGGGGCAAGAGACCCAGTACTTC. It translates to CASSPTPGQGQETQYF.

This clonotype rates as medium-sized (0.01 to 0.1%). The V gene is TRBV7-2, the J gene TRBJ2-5, with 9 bases lining up with TRBD1. The CDR3 length is 12 residues. Germline CDR1 reads SGHTA; CDR2 reads FQGNSA. Losses at the gene ends were 8 bases for V and 5 bases for J; bases not matched to a gene: 3. CDR3 sequence: CASGTGGETQYF. CDR3 nucleotide sequence: TGTGCCAGCGGTACAGGGGGCGAGACCCAGTACTTC.

The chain employs TRBV20-1 and TRBJ1-1; possibly TRBD1 for D (5 bases). Germline CDR1 and CDR2: DFQATT and SNEGSKA (reference sequence). The CDR3 runs 15 residues. With 3 bases removed from V and 6 bases from J, the gap between germline ends came to 20 bases. The CDR3 bases are TGCAGTGCTAGCCTCCCAGGGTCCCAAGTCCCTGAAGCTTTCTTT. The encoded protein is CSASLPGSQVPEAFF.

V and J are TRBV5-5 and TRBJ2-7; 10 bases fit TRBD1. The junction had 7 bases not matched to a gene; V was cut back by 3 bases and J by 1 base. This CDR3 comprises 16 residues. Germline CDR1 is SGHKS and CDR2 is YYEKEE (reference sequence). CDR3 nucleotide sequence: TGTGCCAGCAGCTACAGACAGGGGGCCGGGTCCTACGAGCAGTACTTC. Its protein product is CASSYRQGAGSYEQYF.

The chain combines TRBV5-1 with TRBJ2-5, with D possibly TRBD1 on 5 matching bases. Per the germline V gene, CDR1 is SGHRS and CDR2 is YFSETQ. This CDR3 comprises 14 residues. V lost 1 base and J lost 0, with 7 bases in between. The CDR3 DNA follows: TGCGCCAGCAGCTTGTCAGGGTACCAAGAGACCCAGTACTTC. It is translated as CASSLSGYQETQYF.

This clonotype came up a few times. J is TRBJ1-6 and V is TRBV15; D not resolved. The germline CDR1 and CDR2 sequences are LNHNV and YYDKDF (reference sequence). The length of the CDR3 is 12 residues. Trimming stripped 0 bases from V and 9 bases from J, with 3 bases between. CDR3 in DNA: TGTGCCACCAGCAGAGATGGTTCACCCCTCCACTTT. This sequence encodes CATSRDGSPLHF.

The V and J genes are TRBV20-1 and TRBJ2-7; 10 bases are shared with TRBD1. Germline V gene lookup returns CDR1 DFQATT and CDR2 SNEGSKA (reference sequence). V lost 3 bases to trimming and J lost 3 bases; unmatched junction nucleotides: 2. There are 13 residues in the CDR3. CDR3 in DNA: TGCAGTGCTAGCCGGGACAGGGGCTACGAGCAGTACTTC. Encoded protein: CSASRDRGYEQYF.

This clonotype was recorded a few times. J is TRBJ1-2 and V is TRBV6-1; D is unclear. Trimming left V 8 bases short and J 9 bases short, with 16 bases between. CDR3 length: 12 amino acids. Germline assignment: CDR1 MNHNS and CDR2 SASEGT. This CDR3 is CASGRAGSSYTF. The CDR3, as DNA: TGTGCCAGCGGTAGGGCAGGATCTAGCTACACCTTC.

The chain employs TRBV10-2 and TRBJ1-1; D remains unclear. V lost 3 bases to trimming and J lost 11 bases, with 10 bases between them. From germline, CDR1 is WSHSY and CDR2 SAAADI. The CDR3 loop spans 11 amino acids. CDR3 in amino acids: CASSDPDGAFF. In DNA, the CDR3 is TGCGCCAGCAGTGACCCCGACGGGGCTTTCTTT.

V gene TRBV20-1 combines with J gene TRBJ1-6, with TRBD1 identical over 10 bases. Per germline, CDR1 DFQATT and CDR2 SNEGSKA (reference sequence). Germline trimming cut 3 bases from V and 8 bases from J; bases unmatched to any gene: 4. This CDR3 has 14 residues. CDR3 sequence (DNA): TGCAGTGCTAGGGGGACAGGGGTAGATTCACCCCTCCACTTT. Encoded protein: CSARGTGVDSPLHF.

The chain carries TRBV5-1 and TRBJ2-5; D not resolved. V lost 1 base and J 2 bases, leaving 12 bases between the germline ends. Germline CDR1 reads SGHRS; CDR2 reads YFSETQ. The CDR3 loop spans 15 amino acids. The DNA of the CDR3 is TGCGCCAGCAGCTTGCGGCGCGAAGGACAAGAGACCCAGTACTTC. It yields the protein CASSLRREGQETQYF.

The chain links TRBV7-6 to TRBJ1-1, with D tentatively TRBD1 (5 bases). V lost 0 bases to trimming and J lost 2 bases, with 7 bases between them. CDR3 length: 14 amino acids. In germline, CDR1 is SGHVS, CDR2 FNYEAQ. The CDR3 protein is CASSLAGHNTEAFF. CDR3 DNA sequence: TGTGCCAGCAGCTTAGCGGGGCATAACACTGAAGCTTTCTTT.

This chain joins TRBV6-4 and TRBJ1-1; a possible D gene is TRBD1 (5 bases). The CDR3 covers 17 residues. The V end was cut by 0 bases, the J end by 5 bases, with 19 bases between. Germline values: CDR1 MRHNA, CDR2 SNTAGT. This CDR3 is CASSDSIGRAKKTEAFF. The CDR3 nucleotides read TGTGCCAGCAGTGACTCGATAGGCAGGGCAAAAAAAACTGAAGCTTTCTTT.

The chain joins TRBV4-3 to TRBJ2-7; maybe TRBD1 (7 bases). The germline V gene has CDR1 LGHNA and CDR2 YSLEER. This CDR3 is 15 amino acids long. V was pared by 4 bases and J by 6 bases, with 19 bases between. The CDR3 spells CASSPQGGLLGEQYF. CDR3 DNA sequence: TGCGCCAGCAGCCCTCAGGGGGGTCTATTGGGCGAGCAGTACTTC.

This chain joins TRBV6-5 and TRBJ1-2; 7 bases are a match to TRBD1. With V trimmed by 2 bases and J by 7 bases, 4 bases remained unmatched. In germline, CDR1 is MNHEY, CDR2 SVGAGI. This CDR3 spans 13 amino acids. CDR3 in amino acids: CASSYRQGPGYTF. CDR3 in DNA: TGTGCCAGCAGTTACCGACAGGGACCTGGCTACACCTTC.

This chain links TRBV19 with TRBJ1-5; TRBD1 matches 10 bases. Germline V lookup: CDR1 LNHDA, CDR2 SQIVND (reference sequence). Trimming at V came to 5 bases and at J to 7 bases, leaving 5 bases not matched to a gene. The CDR3 is 14 residues long. DNA of the CDR3: TGTGCCAGTAGTCCGACAGGGGGCGGACAGCCCCAGCATTTT. This translates into CASSPTGGGQPQHF.

This clonotype has more than one count but fewer than ten. The rearrangement joins TRBV20-1 to TRBJ2-1, with TRBD2 identical over 10 bases. The J segment lost 0 bases and the V segment lost 6 bases, leaving 5 bases of the junction unmatched. The CDR3 spans 15 residues. Looked up from germline, CDR1 is DFQATT and CDR2 is SNEGSKA (reference sequence). In nucleotides, the CDR3 is TGCAGTGCCTCTAGCGGGAGCAGCTCCTACAATGAGCAGTTCTTC. Translating gives CSASSGSSSYNEQFF.

V is TRBV6-2 or TRBV6-3 and J is TRBJ2-7; either TRBD1 or TRBD2 may fit D (7 bases each). CDR3 size: 14 residues. Deletions cut 6 bases from V and 2 bases from J, with 14 bases between. Germline V gives CDR1 MNHEY, CDR2 SVGEGT. The DNA of the CDR3 is TGTGCCAGCAGCGAACCAGGGGGGGCCTACGAGCAGTACTTC. This translates into CASSEPGGAYEQYF.

The J gene is TRBJ2-5, the V gene TRBV30; D uncertain. Trimming cost V 0 bases and J 3 bases, with 8 bases left between them. CDR3 size: 13 residues. Per the germline V gene, CDR1 is GTSNPN and CDR2 is SVGIG (reference sequence). The CDR3 loop reads CAWSVARKETQYF. CDR3 nucleotides: TGTGCCTGGAGTGTGGCCAGGAAAGAGACCCAGTACTTC.

This clonotype was seen more than once but under ten times. The CDR3 coding sequence is TGCGCCAGCAGCCAAGAGGCAGTGTTGATTTCACCCCTCCACTTT. It is translated as CASSQEAVLISPLHF. This chain joins TRBV4-3 and TRBJ1-6; no reliable D call. Trimming stripped 0 bases from V and 9 bases from J, with 12 bases between. The CDR3 sequence is 15 residues long. In germline, CDR1 is LGHNA, CDR2 YSLEER.